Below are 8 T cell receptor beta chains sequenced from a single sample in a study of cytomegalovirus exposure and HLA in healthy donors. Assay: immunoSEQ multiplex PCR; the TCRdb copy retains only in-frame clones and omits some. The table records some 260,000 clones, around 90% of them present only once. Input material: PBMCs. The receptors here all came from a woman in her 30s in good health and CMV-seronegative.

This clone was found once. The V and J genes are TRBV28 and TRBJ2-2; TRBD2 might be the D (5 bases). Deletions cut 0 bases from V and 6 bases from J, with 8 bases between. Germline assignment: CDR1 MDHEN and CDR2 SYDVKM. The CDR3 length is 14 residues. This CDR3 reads CASSLWGSAGELFF. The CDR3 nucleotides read TGTGCCAGCAGTTTATGGGGGAGTGCCGGGGAGCTGTTTTTT. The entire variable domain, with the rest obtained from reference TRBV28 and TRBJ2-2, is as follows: DVKVTQSSRYLVKRTGEKVFLECVQDMDHENMFWYRQDPGLGLRLIYFSYDVKMKEKGDIPEGYSVSREKKERFSLILESASTNQTSMYLCASSLWGSAGELFFGEGSRLTVL.

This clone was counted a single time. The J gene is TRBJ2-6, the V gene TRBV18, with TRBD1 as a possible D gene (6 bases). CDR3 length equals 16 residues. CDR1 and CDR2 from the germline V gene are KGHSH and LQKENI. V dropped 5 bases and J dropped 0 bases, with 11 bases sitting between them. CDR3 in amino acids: CASSRGQPSGANVLTF. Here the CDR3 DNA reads TGTGCCAGCTCAAGGGGACAACCCTCTGGGGCCAACGTCCTGACTTTC.

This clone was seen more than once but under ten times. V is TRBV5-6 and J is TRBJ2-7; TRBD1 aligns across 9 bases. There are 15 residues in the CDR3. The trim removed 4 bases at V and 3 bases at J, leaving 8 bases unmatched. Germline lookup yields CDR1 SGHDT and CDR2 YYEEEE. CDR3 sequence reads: CASSHVNRGLYEQYF. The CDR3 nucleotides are TGTGCCAGCAGCCACGTAAACAGGGGGCTCTACGAGCAGTACTTC.

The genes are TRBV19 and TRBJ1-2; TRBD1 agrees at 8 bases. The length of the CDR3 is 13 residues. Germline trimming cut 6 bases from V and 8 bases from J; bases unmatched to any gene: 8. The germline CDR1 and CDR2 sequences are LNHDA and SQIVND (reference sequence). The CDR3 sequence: CASSPDRVGGYTF. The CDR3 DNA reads TGTGCCAGTAGCCCGGACAGGGTAGGCGGCTACACCTTC.

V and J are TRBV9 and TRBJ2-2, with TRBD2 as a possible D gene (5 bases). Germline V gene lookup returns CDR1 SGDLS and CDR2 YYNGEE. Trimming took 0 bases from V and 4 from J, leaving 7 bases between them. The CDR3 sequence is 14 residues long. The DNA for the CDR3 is TGTGCCAGCAGCGTAGCTGGAGGCACCGGGGAGCTGTTTTTT. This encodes CASSVAGGTGELFF. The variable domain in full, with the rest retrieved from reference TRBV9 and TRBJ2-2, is DSGVTQTPKHLITATGQRVTLRCSPRSGDLSVYWYQQSLDQGLQFLIQYYNGEERAKGNILERFSAQQFPDLHSELNLSSLELGDSALYFCASSVAGGTGELFFGEGSRLTVL.

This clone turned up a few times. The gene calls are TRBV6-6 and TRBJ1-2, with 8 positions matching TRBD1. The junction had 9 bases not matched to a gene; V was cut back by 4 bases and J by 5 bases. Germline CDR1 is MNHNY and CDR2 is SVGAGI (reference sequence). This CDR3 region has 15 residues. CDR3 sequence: CASSSRGRVGYGYTF. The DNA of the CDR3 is TGTGCCAGCAGTTCCAGGGGGCGCGTGGGGTATGGCTACACCTTC.

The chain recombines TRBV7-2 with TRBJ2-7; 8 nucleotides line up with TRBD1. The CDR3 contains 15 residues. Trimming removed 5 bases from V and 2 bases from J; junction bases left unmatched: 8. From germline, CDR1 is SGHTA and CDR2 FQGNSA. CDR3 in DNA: TGTGCCAGCAGCCAAGACAGGGGCACCACCTACGAGCAGTACTTC. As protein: CASSQDRGTTYEQYF.

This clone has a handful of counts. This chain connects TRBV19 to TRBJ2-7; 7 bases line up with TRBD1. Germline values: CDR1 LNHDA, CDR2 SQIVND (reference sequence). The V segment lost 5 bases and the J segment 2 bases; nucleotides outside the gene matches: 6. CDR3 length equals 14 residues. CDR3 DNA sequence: TGTGCCAGTAGTGTAACAGGGGAGACCTACGAGCAGTACTTC. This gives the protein CASSVTGETYEQYF.